The clone carrying this T cell receptor beta chain was seen a handful of times. These data originate in a study of blood T cell repertoires in COVID-19. Trimming removed 5 bases from V and 3 bases from J; junction bases left unmatched: 13. Germline V gene lookup returns CDR1 KGHSH and CDR2 LQKENI. CDR3 length equals 17 residues. Authors' analysis steps: Researchers report that nucleated cell counts were estimated from reference gene primer amplification. The assay was immunoSEQ multiplex PCR, and TCRdb's table has in-frame clones only and misses some. That table supplies the V and J calls and clone size; D and trimming were determined from the DNA. There are more than 150,000 clones in the sample; approximately 86% occur only once, and 0.55% to 0.6% lies in the top ten. A Seattle source enrolled patients during active infection and followed them longitudinally.

The sequenced material came from peripheral blood. This receptor was identified in a man aged 60 to 69 with COVID-19, enrolled during active disease. The chain is built from TRBV18 and TRBJ1-1; the match to TRBD1 covers 9 bases. The CDR3 bases are TGTGCCAGCTCATCAAGCCTTACAGGGGGCTGGTACACTGAAGCTTTCTTT. Residues: CASSSSLTGGWYTEAFF.